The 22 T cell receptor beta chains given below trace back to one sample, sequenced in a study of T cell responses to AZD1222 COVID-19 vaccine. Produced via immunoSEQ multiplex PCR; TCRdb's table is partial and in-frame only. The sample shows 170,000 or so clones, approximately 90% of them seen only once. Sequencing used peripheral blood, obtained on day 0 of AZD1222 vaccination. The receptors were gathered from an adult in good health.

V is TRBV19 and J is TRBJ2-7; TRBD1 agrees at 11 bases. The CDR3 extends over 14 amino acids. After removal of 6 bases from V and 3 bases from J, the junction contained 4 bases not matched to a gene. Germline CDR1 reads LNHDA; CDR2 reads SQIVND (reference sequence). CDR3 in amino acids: CASSTGTGGYEQYF. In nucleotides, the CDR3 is TGTGCCAGTAGCACCGGGACAGGGGGCTACGAGCAGTACTTC.

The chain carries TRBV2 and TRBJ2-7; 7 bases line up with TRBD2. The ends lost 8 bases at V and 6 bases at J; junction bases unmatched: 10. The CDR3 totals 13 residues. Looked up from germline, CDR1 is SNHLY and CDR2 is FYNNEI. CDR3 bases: TGTGCCAGCGGGGGGGAGTCCTCTACCGAGCAGTACTTC. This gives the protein CASGGESSTEQYF.

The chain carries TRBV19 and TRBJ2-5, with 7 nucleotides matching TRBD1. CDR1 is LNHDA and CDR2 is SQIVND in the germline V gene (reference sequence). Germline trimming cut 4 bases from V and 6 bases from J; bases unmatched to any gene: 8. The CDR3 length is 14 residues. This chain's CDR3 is CASSTQGVWKTQYF. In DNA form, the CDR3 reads TGTGCCAGTAGTACGCAGGGGGTGTGGAAGACCCAGTACTTC.

The CDR3 loop is CASSPRGQTYEQYF. The CDR3 coding sequence is TGTGCCAGCTCACCAAGGGGACAGACCTACGAGCAGTACTTC. The chain is built from TRBV18 and TRBJ2-7, with TRBD1 matching 7 bases. Germline CDR1 and CDR2: KGHSH and LQKENI. V lost 2 bases and J lost 2; bases outside the gene matches: 3. This CDR3 has 14 residues.

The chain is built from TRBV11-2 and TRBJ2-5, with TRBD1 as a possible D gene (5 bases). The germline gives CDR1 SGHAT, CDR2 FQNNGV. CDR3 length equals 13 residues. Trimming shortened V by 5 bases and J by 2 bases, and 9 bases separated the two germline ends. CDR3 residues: CASSPTEQETQYF. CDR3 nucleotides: TGTGCCAGCAGCCCGACAGAACAAGAGACCCAGTACTTC.

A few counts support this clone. In nucleotides, the CDR3 is TGCGCCAGCAGCCAACACGGACTAGCGGGGAGAGATACGCAGTATTTT. It yields the protein CASSQHGLAGRDTQYF. The chain has TRBV4-3 and TRBJ2-3; TRBD2 matches at 12 bases. There are 16 residues in the CDR3. Germline V gene sequence: CDR1 LGHNA, CDR2 YSLEER. Germline trimming cut 2 bases from V and 5 bases from J; bases unmatched to any gene: 5.

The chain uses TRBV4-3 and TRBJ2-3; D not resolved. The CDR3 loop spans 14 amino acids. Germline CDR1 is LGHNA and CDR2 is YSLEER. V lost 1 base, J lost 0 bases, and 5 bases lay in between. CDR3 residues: CASSQVGSTDTQYF. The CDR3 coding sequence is TGCGCCAGCAGCCAAGTTGGCAGCACAGATACGCAGTATTTT.

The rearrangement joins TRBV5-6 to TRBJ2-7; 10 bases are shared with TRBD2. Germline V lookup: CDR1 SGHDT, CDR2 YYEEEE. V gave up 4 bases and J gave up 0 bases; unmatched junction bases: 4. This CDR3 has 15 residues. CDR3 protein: CASSRVAGGSYEQYF. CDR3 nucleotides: TGTGCCAGCAGCAGAGTAGCGGGGGGCTCCTACGAGCAGTACTTC.

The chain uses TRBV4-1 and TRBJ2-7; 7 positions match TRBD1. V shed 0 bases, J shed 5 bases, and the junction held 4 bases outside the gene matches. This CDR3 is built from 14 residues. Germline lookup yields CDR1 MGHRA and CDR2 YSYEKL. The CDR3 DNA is TGCGCCAGCAGCCAAGACCCTACAGGGGACGAGCAGTACTTC. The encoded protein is CASSQDPTGDEQYF.

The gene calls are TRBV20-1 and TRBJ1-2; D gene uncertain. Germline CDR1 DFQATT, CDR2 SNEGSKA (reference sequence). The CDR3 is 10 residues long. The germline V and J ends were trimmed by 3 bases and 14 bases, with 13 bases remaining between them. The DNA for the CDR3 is TGCAGTGCTAGCGTGCCGCGAGATACCTTC. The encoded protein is CSASVPRDTF.

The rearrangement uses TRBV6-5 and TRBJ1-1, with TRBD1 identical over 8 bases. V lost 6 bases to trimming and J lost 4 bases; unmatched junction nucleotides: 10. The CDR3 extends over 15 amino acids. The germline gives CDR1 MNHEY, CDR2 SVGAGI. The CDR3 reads CASRMDRAVGTEAFF. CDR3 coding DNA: TGTGCCAGCAGGATGGACAGGGCGGTTGGCACTGAAGCTTTCTTT.

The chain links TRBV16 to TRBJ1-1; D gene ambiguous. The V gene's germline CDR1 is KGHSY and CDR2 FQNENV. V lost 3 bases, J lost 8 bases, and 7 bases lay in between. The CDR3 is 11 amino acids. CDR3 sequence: CASSQSREAFF. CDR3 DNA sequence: TGTGCCAGCAGCCAGTCCCGGGAAGCTTTCTTT.

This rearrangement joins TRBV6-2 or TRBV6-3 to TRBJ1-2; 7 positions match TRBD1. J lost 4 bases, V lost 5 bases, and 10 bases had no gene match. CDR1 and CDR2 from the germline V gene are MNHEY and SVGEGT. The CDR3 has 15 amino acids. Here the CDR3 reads CASSLTQGPSYGYTF. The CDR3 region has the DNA TGTGCCAGCAGTCTAACACAGGGGCCCAGCTATGGCTACACCTTC.

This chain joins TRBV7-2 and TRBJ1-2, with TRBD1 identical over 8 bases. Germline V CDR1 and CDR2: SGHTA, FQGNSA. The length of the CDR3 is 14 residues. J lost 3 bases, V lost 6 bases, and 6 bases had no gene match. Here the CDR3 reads CASSPGGGYYGYTF. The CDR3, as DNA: TGTGCCAGCAGTCCAGGGGGCGGCTACTATGGCTACACCTTC. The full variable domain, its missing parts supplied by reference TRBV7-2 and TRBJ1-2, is GAGVSQSPSNKVTEKGKDVELRCDPISGHTALYWYRQSLGQGLEFLIYFQGNSAPDKSGLPSDRFSAERTGGSVSTLTIQRTQQEDSAVYLCASSPGGGYYGYTFGSGTRLTVV.

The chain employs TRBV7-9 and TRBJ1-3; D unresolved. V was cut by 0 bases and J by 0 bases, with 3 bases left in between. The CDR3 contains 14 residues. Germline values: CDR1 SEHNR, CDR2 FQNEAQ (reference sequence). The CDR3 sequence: CASSLAASGNTIYF. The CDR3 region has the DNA TGTGCCAGCAGCTTAGCAGCCTCTGGAAACACCATATATTTT.

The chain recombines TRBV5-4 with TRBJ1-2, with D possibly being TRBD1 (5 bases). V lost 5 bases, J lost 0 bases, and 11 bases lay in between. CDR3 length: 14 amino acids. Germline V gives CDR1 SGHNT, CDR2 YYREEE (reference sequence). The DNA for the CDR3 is TGTGCCAGCAGACACGACAGCGCTAACTATGGCTACACCTTC. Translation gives CASRHDSANYGYTF.

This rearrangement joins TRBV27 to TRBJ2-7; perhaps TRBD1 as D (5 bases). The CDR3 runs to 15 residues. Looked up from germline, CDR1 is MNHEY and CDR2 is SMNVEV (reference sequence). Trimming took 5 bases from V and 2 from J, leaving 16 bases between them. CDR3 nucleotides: TGTGCCAGCAGTCTCGAGAGGACAACCACCTACGAGCAGTACTTC. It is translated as CASSLERTTTYEQYF.

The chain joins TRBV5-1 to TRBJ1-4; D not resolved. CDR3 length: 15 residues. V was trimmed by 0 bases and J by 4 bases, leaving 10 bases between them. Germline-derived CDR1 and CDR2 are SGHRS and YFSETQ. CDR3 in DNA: TGCGCCAGCAGCTTGGCAACTGGTTATAATGAAAAACTGTTTTTT. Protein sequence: CASSLATGYNEKLFF. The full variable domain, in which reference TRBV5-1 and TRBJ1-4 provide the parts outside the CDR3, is KAGVTQTPRYLIKTRGQQVTLSCSPISGHRSVSWYQQTPGQGLQFLFEYFSETQRNKGNFPGRFSGRQFSNSRSEMNVSTLELGDSALYLCASSLATGYNEKLFFGSGTQLSVL.

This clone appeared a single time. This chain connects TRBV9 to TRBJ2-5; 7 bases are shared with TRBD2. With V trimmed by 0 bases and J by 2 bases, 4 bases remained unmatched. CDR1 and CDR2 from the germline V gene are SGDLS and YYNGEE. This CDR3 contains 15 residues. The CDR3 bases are TGTGCCAGCAGCGTAGGGCTAGCGGCTCAAGAGACCCAGTACTTC. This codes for CASSVGLAAQETQYF.

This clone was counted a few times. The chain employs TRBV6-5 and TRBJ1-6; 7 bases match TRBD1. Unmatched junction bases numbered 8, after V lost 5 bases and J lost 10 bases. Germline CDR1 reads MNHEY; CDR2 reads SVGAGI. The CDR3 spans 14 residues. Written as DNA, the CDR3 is TGTGCCAGCAGTAGATCAGGGGGGAACTCACCCCTCCACTTT. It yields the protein CASSRSGGNSPLHF.

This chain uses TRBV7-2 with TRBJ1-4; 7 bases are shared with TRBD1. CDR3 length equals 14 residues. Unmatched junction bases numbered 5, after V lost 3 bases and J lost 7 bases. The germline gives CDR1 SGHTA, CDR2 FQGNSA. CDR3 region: CASSFGTVGEKLFF. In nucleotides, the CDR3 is TGTGCCAGCAGCTTTGGGACAGTGGGTGAAAAACTGTTTTTT.

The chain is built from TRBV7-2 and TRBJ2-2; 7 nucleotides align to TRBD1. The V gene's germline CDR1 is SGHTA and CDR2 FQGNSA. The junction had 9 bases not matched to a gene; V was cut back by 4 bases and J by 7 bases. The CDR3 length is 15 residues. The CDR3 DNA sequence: TGTGCCAGCAGCTCGAGTGACAGGGTAGGCGGGGAGCTGTTTTTT. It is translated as CASSSSDRVGGELFF.